Described below is a single TCR beta chain sequence and its context. What it recognizes is unknown. The sample belongs to a study of T cell responses to AZD1222 COVID-19 vaccine. Study results and limitations: Donors were chiefly white British, with a greater number of females, and clonal diversity was perhaps underestimated. Reportedly, close to half of spike-specific TCRs are directed against unmutated variant regions.

Repertoires were generated with immunoSEQ multiplex PCR, while TCRdb's copy carries only in-frame clones and drops some. The sample records about 130,000 clones, around 89% being singletons. Specimen: peripheral blood, collected on day 0 of AZD1222 vaccination. The clonotype comes from an adult in good health.

CDR3 region: CASSYSGQVGGRPQHF. The CDR3 DNA follows: TGTGCCAGCAGTTACTCGGGGCAAGTCGGTGGTCGGCCCCAGCATTTT. The J gene is TRBJ1-5, the V gene TRBV6-2 or TRBV6-3, with TRBD1 as a possible D gene (5 bases). Germline V gene data show CDR1 as MNHEY and CDR2 as SVGEGT. The CDR3 covers 16 residues. V lost 0 bases and J lost 9, with 18 bases in between.